Listed below are T cell receptor beta chains from one sample, sequenced in a study of a mutant IDH1 vaccine in newly diagnosed glioma. TCRdb's copy holds only in-frame clones and misses some; the assay was immunoSEQ multiplex PCR. The sample carries some 80,000 clones, around 83% recorded once. Their antigen targets remain unknown. This specimen consisted of PBMCs, obtained from a glioma patient whose treatment included an IDH1 peptide vaccine. The source of these receptors is a woman aged 50 to 60 with glioma. CDR3s include the opening cysteine and the closing phenylalanine or tryptophan. A D gene is named only where the DNA matches it firmly. A clone size is listed for some rows: how often the clone was seen (once, few, many), or a class if it is expanded.

NA	TRBV4-1	TRBD2	TRBJ2-7	CASSQGLAGVTYEQYF	TGCGCCAGCAGCCAGGGACTAGCGGGAGTAACCTACGAGCAGTACTTC
few	TRBV28	NA	TRBJ1-1	CATGFSSTEAFF	TGTGCCACAGGGTTTTCGAGCACTGAAGCTTTCTTT
NA	TRBV27	NA	TRBJ1-2	CASSSGGAGGYTF	TGTGCCAGCAGTTCGGGGGGCGCGGGAGGCTACACCTTC
NA	TRBV23-1	TRBD1	TRBJ1-5	CASSIDREGNQPQHF	TGCGCCAGCAGTATCGACAGGGAGGGCAATCAGCCCCAGCATTTT
NA	TRBV19	NA	TRBJ2-1	CASSILRDWYNEQFF	TGTGCCAGTAGTATTCTCCGGGACTGGTACAATGAGCAGTTCTTC
NA	TRBV6-5	TRBD1	TRBJ2-7	CASSYRHRTGYEQYF	TGTGCCAGCAGTTACCGACATAGGACAGGCTACGAGCAGTACTTC
NA	TRBV5-1	NA	TRBJ1-1	CASSLVWATNTEAFF	TGCGCCAGCAGCTTGGTGTGGGCTACGAACACTGAAGCTTTCTTT
NA	TRBV15	NA	TRBJ1-5	CATSRKQIYSNQPQHF	TGTGCCACCAGCAGAAAACAGATATATAGCAATCAGCCCCAGCATTTT
NA	TRBV28	NA	TRBJ2-4	CASSPYSGGLVSSIQYF	TGTGCCAGCAGTCCATACAGTGGGGGTTTGGTCTCGTCCATTCAGTACTTC
NA	TRBV7-9	NA	TRBJ2-7	CASSLQGPGQYF	TGTGCCAGCAGCTTACAGGGGCCTGGGCAGTACTTC
NA	TRBV5-1	TRBD2	TRBJ2-5	CASYRTSGSMIETQYF	TGCGCCAGCTACAGGACTAGCGGGAGTATGATTGAGACCCAGTACTTC
NA	TRBV4-2	NA	TRBJ2-3	CASSQEARPGYTQYF	TGTGCCAGCAGCCAAGAGGCCAGGCCGGGGTATACGCAGTATTTT
NA	TRBV4-1	NA	TRBJ2-5	CASSQGPVTQETQYF	TGCGCCAGCAGCCAAGGCCCAGTTACCCAAGAGACCCAGTACTTC